A single sample is the source of the 8 T cell receptor beta chains below, sequenced in a study of cytomegalovirus exposure and HLA in healthy donors. 60 Vbeta and 13 Jbeta primers were used in PCR. Measured with immunoSEQ multiplex PCR; TCRdb has only the in-frame clones, and not every one. The top ten hold 1.3% of the sample, which has about 160,000 clones, 81% seen once. The sequenced sample was PBMCs. These receptors all stem from a man aged 50-59 years in good health and CMV-seropositive.

This chain uses TRBV5-6 with TRBJ2-1; TRBD2 might be the D (6 bases). This CDR3 region has 14 residues. The germline V and J ends were trimmed by 4 bases and 6 bases, with 14 bases remaining between them. CDR1 is SGHDT, CDR2 YYEEEE, per germline. The CDR3 bases are TGTGCCAGCAGCCTGGGGACTCCGCTCAATGAGCAGTTCTTC. It encodes CASSLGTPLNEQFF.

A single count supports this clone. The V call is TRBV5-1, the J call TRBJ1-1; the match to TRBD1 covers 7 bases. The trim removed 3 bases at V and 7 bases at J, leaving 12 bases unmatched. From germline, CDR1 is SGHRS and CDR2 YFSETQ. There are 15 residues in the CDR3. The CDR3 sequence: CASSSQGPGIDEAFF. The CDR3 region has the DNA TGCGCCAGCAGCTCACAGGGGCCGGGAATTGATGAAGCTTTCTTT.

The chain recombines TRBV9 with TRBJ2-1; D may be TRBD1 (6 bases). V was shortened by 0 bases and J by 1 base, with 8 bases between the two germline ends. In germline, CDR1 is SGDLS, CDR2 YYNGEE. The CDR3 loop spans 15 amino acids. The CDR3 is CASSVGDISYNEQFF. The CDR3 nucleotides read TGTGCCAGCAGCGTAGGGGACATATCCTACAATGAGCAGTTCTTC.

The chain combines TRBV5-4 with TRBJ2-2; 10 bases are shared with TRBD1. There are 13 residues in the CDR3. In germline, CDR1 is SGHNT, CDR2 YYREEE (reference sequence). Germline trimming cut 4 bases from V and 13 bases from J; bases unmatched to any gene: 7. CDR3 protein: CASSLRTGGWLFF. As DNA, the CDR3 is TGTGCCAGCAGCCTTAGGACAGGGGGTTGGCTGTTTTTT.

This clone showed up just once. This chain joins TRBV4-1 and TRBJ2-2; 12 bases match TRBD1. This CDR3 spans 16 amino acids. The germline V gene has CDR1 MGHRA and CDR2 YSYEKL. The J segment lost 7 bases and the V segment lost 4 bases, leaving 7 bases of the junction unmatched. The CDR3 DNA is TGCGCCAGCAGCCGGGCGGGACAGGGGGCGAACGGGGAGCTGTTTTTT. As protein: CASSRAGQGANGELFF.

Only one count was recorded for this clone. This chain connects TRBV5-8 to TRBJ2-5, with 11 bases that match TRBD2. CDR3 length equals 17 residues. V lost 1 base and J lost 7; bases outside the gene matches: 12. The germline CDR1 and CDR2 sequences are SGHTS and YDEGEE. The CDR3 is CASSLPAFSGGVATQYF. In DNA, the CDR3 is TGTGCCAGCAGCTTGCCCGCGTTTAGCGGGGGGGTTGCGACCCAGTACTTC. Variable domain in full (rest from reference TRBV5-8 and TRBJ2-5): EAGVTQSPTHLIKTRGQQATLRCSPISGHTSVYWYQQALGLGLQFLLWYDEGEERNRGNFPPRFSGRQFPNYSSELNVNALELEDSALYLCASSLPAFSGGVATQYFGPGTRLLVL.

Here the CDR3 reads CASSGGTYNSPLHF. The CDR3 nucleotides read TGTGCCAGCAGCGGGGGCACCTATAATTCACCCCTCCACTTT. The V and J genes are TRBV9 and TRBJ1-6, with D possibly TRBD1 on 5 matching bases. With 3 bases removed from V and 2 bases from J, the gap between germline ends came to 6 bases. Germline loops: CDR1 SGDLS, CDR2 YYNGEE. This CDR3 has 14 residues.

This sequence joins TRBV28 and TRBJ2-7; TRBD1 matches 9 bases. The V and J ends lost 4 bases and 4 bases, in that order; junction bases with no gene match: 8. The CDR3 has 15 residues. Germline values: CDR1 MDHEN, CDR2 SYDVKM. CDR3 amino acids: CASSSTGTGTYEQYF. The CDR3 nucleotides read TGTGCCAGCAGTTCCACCGGGACAGGGACTTACGAGCAGTACTTC.